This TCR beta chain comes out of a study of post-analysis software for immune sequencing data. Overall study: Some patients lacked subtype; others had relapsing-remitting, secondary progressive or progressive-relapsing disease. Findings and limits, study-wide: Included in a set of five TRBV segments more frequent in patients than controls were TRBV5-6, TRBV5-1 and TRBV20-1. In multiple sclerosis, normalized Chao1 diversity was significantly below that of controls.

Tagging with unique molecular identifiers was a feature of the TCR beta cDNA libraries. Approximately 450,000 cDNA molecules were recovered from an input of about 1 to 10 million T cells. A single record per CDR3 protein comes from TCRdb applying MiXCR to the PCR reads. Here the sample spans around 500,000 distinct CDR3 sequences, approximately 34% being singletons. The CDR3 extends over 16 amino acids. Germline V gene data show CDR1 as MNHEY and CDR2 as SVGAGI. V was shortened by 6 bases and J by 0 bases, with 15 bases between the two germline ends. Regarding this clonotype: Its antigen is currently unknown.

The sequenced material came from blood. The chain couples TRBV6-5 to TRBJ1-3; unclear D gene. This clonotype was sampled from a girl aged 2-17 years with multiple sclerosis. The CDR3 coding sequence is TGTGCCAGCAGCTTCCGCTGGACCAGCTCTGGAAACACCATATATTTT. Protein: CASSFRWTSSGNTIYF.